Sequencing of this TCR beta chain was carried out in a study of cytomegalovirus exposure and HLA in healthy donors. Germline CDR1 SGHRS, CDR2 YFSETQ. Losses at the gene ends were 4 bases for V and 5 bases for J; bases not matched to a gene: 13. CDR3 size: 16 residues. Study observations and caveats: It was 160 or so TCR beta chains that were listed as cytomegalovirus-associated. As was reported, the classifier diagnosed cytomegalovirus status with high specificity and sensitivity.

The PCR used 60 Vbeta and 13 Jbeta primers. This table comes from immunoSEQ multiplex PCR, and its TCRdb copy is limited to in-frame clones, with some not included. This table lists fewer than 85,000 clones. With respect to this clone: What it binds is not known.

The sequenced sample was PBMCs. The origin of this receptor is a man aged 30 to 39 in good health and CMV-seronegative. The chain combines TRBV5-1 with TRBJ2-5, with 8 bases aligning to TRBD2. CDR3 sequence (DNA): TGCGCCAGCAGCAGAGGTATAGCGGGATTCCGGGAGACCCAGTACTTC. This gives the protein CASSRGIAGFRETQYF.